These 5 T cell receptor beta chains share one sample of origin, sequenced in a study of OX40 agonist ivuxolimab in advanced cancers. Library preparation used the immunoSEQ multiplex PCR assay. Not all clones reach the TCRdb copy of this immuneACCESS table, which keeps in-frame sequences only. Checked studies attribute under half of the gap to unresolved V genes and leave the rest unexplained. The sample includes roughly 93,000 clones, with more than 80% observed a single time. The top ten constitute about 1.6% of the sample. The sequencing here drew on CD4+ or CD8+ T cells sorted from blood, taken in a trial of the OX40 agonist ivuxolimab. These TCRs come from an adult with an advanced solid tumor such as melanoma, head and neck, liver or kidney cancer.

The CDR3 reads CASSIATGATYEQYF. CDR3 nucleotides: TGTGCCAGTAGTATAGCAACAGGGGCTACCTACGAGCAGTACTTC. The chain employs TRBV19 and TRBJ2-7; the match to TRBD1 covers 7 bases. The CDR3 sequence is 15 residues long. Germline assignment: CDR1 LNHDA and CDR2 SQIVND (reference sequence). The V segment lost 1 base and the J segment 2 bases; nucleotides outside the gene matches: 5. Filled out from reference TRBV19 and TRBJ2-7, the complete variable domain reads DGGITQSPKYLFRKEGQNVTLSCEQNLNHDAMYWYRQDPGQGLRLIYYSQIVNDFQKGDIAEGYSVSREKKESFPLTVTSAQKNPTAFYLCASSIATGATYEQYFGPGTRLTVT.

This clone was recorded once. V gene TRBV6-5 combines with J gene TRBJ2-5, with 14 bases matching TRBD2. CDR1 and CDR2 from the germline V gene are MNHEY and SVGAGI. The CDR3 loop spans 14 amino acids. Trimming removed 7 bases from V and 8 bases from J; junction bases left unmatched: 6. CDR3 in amino acids: CASTPTSGRVTQYF. The CDR3 nucleotides read TGTGCCAGCACCCCGACTAGCGGGAGGGTAACCCAGTACTTC.

The CDR3: CAISAQGKYEQYF. In nucleotides, the CDR3 is TGTGCCATCAGTGCACAGGGGAAGTACGAGCAGTACTTC. The chain employs TRBV10-3 and TRBJ2-7; 7 bases map to TRBD1. There are 13 residues in the CDR3. V was pared by 4 bases and J by 4 bases, with 4 bases of the junction left unmatched. Germline CDR1 ENHRY, CDR2 SYGVKD.

The gene calls are TRBV2 and TRBJ2-5; 12 bases map to TRBD2. CDR3 length: 17 amino acids. Germline loops: CDR1 SNHLY, CDR2 FYNNEI. The ends lost 7 bases at V and 7 bases at J; junction bases unmatched: 16. The CDR3 nucleotides are TGTGCCAGCACTCCGGGACTAGCGGGCTCCTTTAGGGGGACCCAGTACTTC. Translated, it gives CASTPGLAGSFRGTQYF. Drawing the rest from reference TRBV2 and TRBJ2-5, the complete variable domain is EPEVTQTPSHQVTQMGQEVILRCVPISNHLYFYWYRQILGQKVEFLVSFYNNEISEKSEIFDDQFSVERPDGSNFTLKIRSTKLEDSAMYFCASTPGLAGSFRGTQYFGPGTRLLVL.

The chain combines TRBV5-4 with TRBJ2-1, with TRBD2 identical over 8 bases. Germline V gene lookup returns CDR1 SGHNT and CDR2 YYREEE (reference sequence). The CDR3 runs 16 residues. Trimming took 3 bases from V and 8 from J; bases not matched to a gene: 13. DNA for the CDR3: TGTGCCAGCAGCTCTAAAGCGGGAGCCGGCATCCATGAGCAGTTCTTC. This translates into CASSSKAGAGIHEQFF.